These T cell receptor beta chains were read from a single sample in a study of shared clonotypes between healthy human individuals. Libraries were prepared by immunoSEQ multiplex PCR; TCRdb keeps only in-frame clonotypes and omits some of them. The data show 2.5 million or so clones, around nine tenths seen once. The sequencing input was naive CD4+ T cells sorted from blood. All receptors come from a young man in good health. CDR3s include the opening cysteine and the closing phenylalanine or tryptophan. Each record gives: V gene, CDR3 length, CDR3 protein.

v_call: TRBV19
cdr3_length: 14
cdr3_aa: CASRRQGENTEAFF

v_call: TRBV18
cdr3_length: 15
cdr3_aa: CASSPPGGMNTEAFF

v_call: TRBV11-2
cdr3_length: 15
cdr3_aa: CASSLIRASTYEQYF

v_call: TRBV11-2
cdr3_length: 14
cdr3_aa: CASRGLDSNYGYTF

v_call: TRBV18
cdr3_length: 17
cdr3_aa: CASSPLSTGSSDTEAFF

v_call: TRBV10-3
cdr3_length: 14
cdr3_aa: CAIGTGRDYNEQFF

v_call: TRBV6-5
cdr3_length: 16
cdr3_aa: CASSYSRTGDLDTQYF

v_call: TRBV4-3
cdr3_length: 18
cdr3_aa: CASSQELSGPGLWDEQYF

v_call: TRBV30
cdr3_length: 10
cdr3_aa: CAWAQETQYF

v_call: TRBV6-5
cdr3_length: 15
cdr3_aa: CASSPRFASGNTIYF

v_call: TRBV18
cdr3_length: 16
cdr3_aa: CASSPEAGLGNQPQHF

v_call: TRBV2
cdr3_length: 14
cdr3_aa: CASSPGGGEVEQFF

v_call: TRBV18
cdr3_length: 18
cdr3_aa: CASSPPTPTLGFGYEQYF

v_call: TRBV19
cdr3_length: 13
cdr3_aa: CATAGQGDYGYTF

v_call: TRBV30
cdr3_length: 19
cdr3_aa: CAWSVFSEGQGGLRDTQYF

v_call: TRBV5-6
cdr3_length: 13
cdr3_aa: CASSPDVQETQYF

v_call: TRBV9
cdr3_length: 18
cdr3_aa: CASSVGLAGTTMVDEQFF

v_call: TRBV6-5
cdr3_length: 15
cdr3_aa: CASRDGGAGANVLTF

v_call: TRBV20-1
cdr3_length: 11
cdr3_aa: CSAGGTDTQYF

v_call: TRBV25-1
cdr3_length: 16
cdr3_aa: CASSVQSPATNEKLFF

v_call: TRBV6-1
cdr3_length: 14
cdr3_aa: CASSAFTGAPEAFF

v_call: TRBV29-1
cdr3_length: 13
cdr3_aa: CSHRGGVNTEAFF

v_call: TRBV11-2
cdr3_length: 15
cdr3_aa: CASSFTGTGAYEQYF

v_call: TRBV20-1
cdr3_length: 11
cdr3_aa: CSAPKKSEQYF

v_call: TRBV7-2
cdr3_length: 12
cdr3_aa: CASSFSGSTQYF

v_call: TRBV6-5
cdr3_length: 15
cdr3_aa: CASSLTGTGFEKLFF

v_call: TRBV19
cdr3_length: 15
cdr3_aa: CASSIRGQAHQPQHF

v_call: TRBV7-2
cdr3_length: 14
cdr3_aa: CASSLDSGFDEQYF

v_call: TRBV6-5
cdr3_length: 13
cdr3_aa: CASSYSSLDGYTF

v_call: TRBV30
cdr3_length: 13
cdr3_aa: CAWSPRPYQPQHF

v_call: TRBV5-4
cdr3_length: 15
cdr3_aa: CASSLAGTASYEQYF

v_call: TRBV6-5
cdr3_length: 15
cdr3_aa: CASSHDPGAYNEQFF

v_call: TRBV28
cdr3_length: 16
cdr3_aa: CASSPPSGTINEKLFF

v_call: TRBV5-3
cdr3_length: 15
cdr3_aa: CASSSRDRVYYEQYF

v_call: TRBV10-3
cdr3_length: 11
cdr3_aa: CAIGRGPGQFF

v_call: TRBV4-3
cdr3_length: 15
cdr3_aa: CASSQERADNSPLHF

v_call: TRBV6-1
cdr3_length: 20
cdr3_aa: CASSERRPNGLSGKLYEQYF

v_call: TRBV5-1
cdr3_length: 16
cdr3_aa: CASSSAPTGMNTEAFF

v_call: TRBV9
cdr3_length: 15
cdr3_aa: CASSVVASVTDTQYF

v_call: TRBV9
cdr3_length: 15
cdr3_aa: CASSPRVQGNYGYTF

v_call: TRBV18
cdr3_length: 15
cdr3_aa: CASSPAGQGFYEQYF

v_call: TRBV20-1
cdr3_length: 11
cdr3_aa: CSWQGTTEAFF

v_call: TRBV27
cdr3_length: 16
cdr3_aa: CASSLWGTSGEETQYF

v_call: TRBV4-2
cdr3_length: 19
cdr3_aa: CASSQEGQGLFSGANVLTF

v_call: TRBV2
cdr3_length: 14
cdr3_aa: CASRQQDRAGTQHF

v_call: TRBV7-2
cdr3_length: 15
cdr3_aa: CASSSYRGAKNIQYF

v_call: TRBV7-2
cdr3_length: 14
cdr3_aa: CASSLDGSTDTQYF

v_call: TRBV27
cdr3_length: 15
cdr3_aa: CASSQGFSPNQPQHF

v_call: TRBV7-2
cdr3_length: 14
cdr3_aa: CASSRDRYQETQYF

v_call: TRBV12-5
cdr3_length: 14
cdr3_aa: CASGLASVNTEAFF

v_call: TRBV9
cdr3_length: 15
cdr3_aa: CASSQGQRNTGELFF

v_call: TRBV18
cdr3_length: 16
cdr3_aa: CASSPGQVTGGNTIYF

v_call: TRBV6-5
cdr3_length: 13
cdr3_aa: CASSLDSNQPQHF

v_call: TRBV19
cdr3_length: 14
cdr3_aa: CASSQSVGGYEQYF

v_call: TRBV6-5
cdr3_length: 13
cdr3_aa: CASSYWQGSEQYF